The 28 T cell receptor beta chains reported below all come from one sample, sequenced in a study of cytomegalovirus exposure and HLA in healthy donors. PCR used 60 Vbeta primers and 13 Jbeta primers. TCRdb's table, derived via immunoSEQ multiplex PCR, lists solely in-frame clones and lacks some. The sample carries over 100,000 clones, roughly 80% recorded once. Sequences were obtained from PBMCs. These receptors came from a man aged 30-40 years in good health and CMV-seropositive.

This clone has more than one count but fewer than ten. The CDR3 bases are TGTGCCAGCAAAAGACAGTCCTACGAGCAGTACTTC. This encodes CASKRQSYEQYF. The V gene is TRBV6-4, the J gene TRBJ2-7, with D possibly matching TRBD1 (5 bases). The CDR3 is made up of 12 amino acids. CDR1 is MRHNA, CDR2 SNTAGT, per germline. V dropped 7 bases and J dropped 1 base, with 8 bases sitting between them.

This chain links TRBV6-5 with TRBJ1-6, with D possibly being TRBD1 (6 bases). V lost 6 bases and J lost 9, with 18 bases in between. Germline V gene sequence: CDR1 MNHEY, CDR2 SVGAGI. The CDR3 consists of 15 residues. The CDR3: CASSLGGGFGSPLHF. CDR3 DNA sequence: TGTGCCAGCAGCTTAGGGGGAGGGTTTGGTTCACCCCTCCACTTT.

This clone has only a few counts. This chain links TRBV6-5 with TRBJ1-6; D remains ambiguous. Germline CDR1 is MNHEY and CDR2 is SVGAGI. The CDR3 runs 15 residues. Trimming shortened V by 7 bases and J by 4 bases, and 14 bases separated the two germline ends. Here the CDR3 DNA reads TGTGCCAGCACCACCCGGCAGGAATATAATTCACCCCTCCACTTT. Translating gives CASTTRQEYNSPLHF.

This clone was seen a handful of times. CDR3 sequence: CASNEEGNTEAFF. DNA for the CDR3: TGTGCCAGCAACGAAGAGGGGAACACTGAAGCTTTCTTT. This sequence joins TRBV5-6 and TRBJ1-1, with D uncertain. From germline, CDR1 is SGHDT and CDR2 YYEEEE. The CDR3 has 13 amino acids. Trimming stripped 6 bases from V and 1 base from J, with 10 bases between.

A few counts support this clone. CDR3 sequence: CASSWDREAEAFF. Written as DNA, the CDR3 is TGTGCCAGCAGCTGGGACCGGGAGGCTGAAGCTTTCTTT. This chain links TRBV7-8 with TRBJ1-1; perhaps TRBD1 as D (5 bases). Trimming stripped 4 bases from V and 6 bases from J, with 12 bases between. Germline CDR1 reads SGHVS; CDR2 reads FQNEAQ. The CDR3 is made up of 13 amino acids.

The chain is built from TRBV11-2 and TRBJ2-7; 8 bases map to TRBD1. This CDR3 comprises 14 residues. Germline V lookup: CDR1 SGHAT, CDR2 FQNNGV. V lost 3 bases to trimming and J lost 3 bases; unmatched junction nucleotides: 4. The CDR3 protein is CASSLAGGNYEQYF. CDR3 in DNA: TGTGCCAGCAGCTTGGCAGGGGGCAACTACGAGCAGTACTTC.

The CDR3 loop is CASSSDRVEKLFF. The DNA of the CDR3 is TGTGCCAGCAGTTCGGACAGGGTGGAAAAACTGTTTTTT. The chain uses TRBV28 and TRBJ1-4; 8 positions match TRBD1. Germline V lookup: CDR1 MDHEN, CDR2 SYDVKM. Trimming took 4 bases from V and 8 from J; bases not matched to a gene: 3. The CDR3 is 13 amino acids.

This clone was found once. The rearrangement uses TRBV30 and TRBJ2-2; 7 nucleotides align to TRBD1. Trimming cost V 5 bases and J 0 bases; bases outside gene matches: 3. The germline gives CDR1 GTSNPN, CDR2 SVGIG (reference sequence). CDR3 length: 14 residues. This CDR3 reads CAWATGANTGELFF. Written as DNA, the CDR3 is TGTGCCTGGGCTACAGGGGCGAACACCGGGGAGCTGTTTTTT.

J is TRBJ1-4 and V is TRBV28; maybe TRBD1 (5 bases). Germline loops: CDR1 MDHEN, CDR2 SYDVKM. The CDR3 has 16 amino acids. V lost 5 bases to trimming and J lost 5 bases, with 18 bases between them. Here the CDR3 reads CASSLPLGGINEKLFF. For the CDR3, the DNA is TGTGCCAGCAGTCTACCTCTGGGGGGGATAAATGAAAAACTGTTTTTT.

This chain's CDR3 is CASSFSAGGIWETQYF. CDR3 coding DNA: TGCGCCAGCAGCTTCTCGGCGGGGGGGATCTGGGAGACCCAGTACTTC. The chain carries TRBV5-1 and TRBJ2-5; 9 bases fit TRBD2. V was clipped by 2 bases and J by 5 bases; unmatched bases: 10. From germline, CDR1 is SGHRS and CDR2 YFSETQ. The CDR3 runs to 16 residues. The full variable domain, rest sourced from reference TRBV5-1 and TRBJ2-5, is KAGVTQTPRYLIKTRGQQVTLSCSPISGHRSVSWYQQTPGQGLQFLFEYFSETQRNKGNFPGRFSGRQFSNSRSEMNVSTLELGDSALYLCASSFSAGGIWETQYFGPGTRLLVL.

J is TRBJ2-5 and V is TRBV5-1; 8 bases are a match to TRBD1. V was pared by 4 bases and J by 5 bases, with 10 bases of the junction left unmatched. CDR1 and CDR2 from the germline V gene are SGHRS and YFSETQ. CDR3 size: 15 residues. In nucleotides, the CDR3 is TGCGCCAGCAGCCCGGGCCCAGGGGGCTCGGAGACCCAGTACTTC. As protein: CASSPGPGGSETQYF.

This chain joins TRBV29-1 and TRBJ1-1; no clear D gene. V was trimmed by 4 bases and J by 4 bases, leaving 7 bases between them. The CDR3 has 11 amino acids. CDR1 is SQVTM and CDR2 is ANQGSEA in the germline V gene. CDR3 sequence reads: CSVGRVTEAFF. The CDR3, as DNA: TGCAGCGTTGGGAGAGTCACTGAAGCTTTCTTT.

The chain employs TRBV9 and TRBJ1-1, with D uncertain. V lost 5 bases to trimming and J lost 5 bases, with 7 bases between them. CDR3 length: 11 residues. From germline, CDR1 is SGDLS and CDR2 YYNGEE. CDR3: CASSKETEAFF. The CDR3, as DNA: TGTGCCAGCAGTAAGGAGACTGAAGCTTTCTTT.

This chain uses TRBV2 with TRBJ2-7, with 10 nucleotides matching TRBD1. The V gene's germline CDR1 is SNHLY and CDR2 FYNNEI. V gave up 7 bases and J gave up 2 bases; unmatched junction bases: 5. The CDR3 spans 14 residues. The CDR3 DNA reads TGTGCCAGCAACCGGGACAGGGGCCCCTACGAGCAGTACTTC. Its translation is CASNRDRGPYEQYF. Full variable domain (outside the CDR3, taken from reference TRBV2 and TRBJ2-7): EPEVTQTPSHQVTQMGQEVILRCVPISNHLYFYWYRQILGQKVEFLVSFYNNEISEKSEIFDDQFSVERPDGSNFTLKIRSTKLEDSAMYFCASNRDRGPYEQYFGPGTRLTVT.

This rearrangement joins TRBV30 to TRBJ2-7; the D gene is possibly TRBD2 (5 bases). The CDR3 sequence is 13 residues long. V lost 2 bases to trimming and J lost 7 bases, with 15 bases between them. Germline CDR1 is GTSNPN and CDR2 is SVGIG (reference sequence). The CDR3 bases are TGTGCCTGGAGTCTGGGCTTCTCGGGGGAGCAGTACGTC. This sequence encodes CAWSLGFSGEQYV.

The rearrangement uses TRBV10-3 and TRBJ1-2; D call uncertain. The CDR3 contains 12 residues. V was clipped by 10 bases and J by 2 bases, with 11 bases between them. CDR1 and CDR2 from the germline V gene are ENHRY and SYGVKD. This CDR3 is CATHGGNYGYTF. CDR3 DNA sequence: TGTGCCACCCACGGAGGAAACTATGGCTACACCTTC.

This chain uses TRBV28 with TRBJ1-2; D is unresolved. This CDR3 is 14 amino acids long. The V and J ends lost 6 bases and 2 bases respectively, with 13 bases between them. Germline V gene data show CDR1 as MDHEN and CDR2 as SYDVKM. The chain's CDR3 is CASSPPTVNYGYTF. CDR3 in DNA: TGTGCCAGCAGCCCCCCCACAGTCAACTATGGCTACACCTTC.

Notes on this clone: One junction end does not reproduce the germline sequence, and a read error may be involved. This chain joins TRBV5-4 and TRBJ1-3; weak D call: TRBD1 (6 bases). Looked up from germline, CDR1 is SGHNT and CDR2 is YYREEE (reference sequence). CDR3 length: 15 residues. The CDR3: CASSPGTPLGDTIYF. DNA for the CDR3: TGTGCCAGCAGCCCAGGGACACCCCTTGGAGACACCATATATTTT.

This clone has a single count. The J gene is TRBJ1-2, the V gene TRBV5-4, with a weak D call TRBD1 (6 bases). Germline V gives CDR1 SGHNT, CDR2 YYREEE (reference sequence). Deletions cut 5 bases from V and 4 bases from J, with 12 bases between. The CDR3 extends over 13 amino acids. Written as DNA, the CDR3 is TGTGCCAGCAGGGACCGGACAGCCTATGGCTACACCTTC. It is translated as CASRDRTAYGYTF.

J is TRBJ2-2 and V is TRBV7-8, with 8 bases lining up with TRBD1. J lost 6 bases, V lost 7 bases, and 7 bases had no gene match. The CDR3 sequence is 14 residues long. The germline CDR1 and CDR2 sequences are SGHVS and FQNEAQ. For the CDR3, the DNA is TGTGCCAGCAACCTGGGACAGGTAGCCGGGGAGCTGTTTTTT. Amino acid sequence: CASNLGQVAGELFF.

This chain uses TRBV2 with TRBJ1-5; 7 bases fit TRBD1. V lost 8 bases to trimming and J lost 4 bases; unmatched junction nucleotides: 8. Germline V gene sequence: CDR1 SNHLY, CDR2 FYNNEI. The length of the CDR3 is 14 residues. The CDR3 here is CASRVQGENQPQHF. DNA for the CDR3: TGTGCCAGCCGAGTGCAGGGGGAGAATCAGCCCCAGCATTTT.

V usage is TRBV19 and J usage is TRBJ2-4, with TRBD1 matching 8 bases. After removal of 4 bases from V and 7 bases from J, the junction contained 6 bases not matched to a gene. The CDR3 is made up of 14 amino acids. Germline V gene data show CDR1 as LNHDA and CDR2 as SQIVND (reference sequence). The CDR3 sequence: CASSTRGPRNIQYF. The DNA for the CDR3 is TGTGCCAGTAGTACCAGGGGGCCCCGTAACATTCAGTACTTC.

The V and J genes are TRBV2 and TRBJ2-3, with TRBD1 identical over 7 bases. CDR1 and CDR2 (germline): SNHLY, FYNNEI. The V and J ends lost 11 bases and 0 bases, in that order; junction bases with no gene match: 11. The CDR3 runs to 15 residues. The CDR3 sequence: CAGASTGSSTDTQYF. The CDR3 nucleotides are TGTGCCGGCGCCTCGACAGGGAGTAGCACAGATACGCAGTATTTT. Together with reference TRBV2 and TRBJ2-3, the CDR3 gives the full variable domain: EPEVTQTPSHQVTQMGQEVILRCVPISNHLYFYWYRQILGQKVEFLVSFYNNEISEKSEIFDDQFSVERPDGSNFTLKIRSTKLEDSAMYFCAGASTGSSTDTQYFGPGTRLTVL.

In this sample, this clone turned up once. Other DNA sequences within the sample encode an identical CDR3. V is TRBV2 and J is TRBJ2-3; TRBD1 matches 9 bases. CDR1 is SNHLY, CDR2 FYNNEI, per germline. CDR3 length: 15 amino acids. V lost 5 bases, J lost 1 base, and 4 bases stayed unmatched. The CDR3 DNA is TGTGCCAGCAGTCCACGACAGGGGGGCACAGATACGCAGTATTTT. Its translation: CASSPRQGGTDTQYF.

The chain uses TRBV7-9 and TRBJ1-4, with D uncertain. This CDR3 is built from 13 residues. In germline, CDR1 is SEHNR, CDR2 FQNEAQ (reference sequence). Between the trimmed V and J ends, which lost 5 bases and 6 bases, there was a span of 10 bases. The CDR3 nucleotides are TGTGCCAGCAGCGGAGGTCGCGATGAAAAACTGTTTTTT. This codes for CASSGGRDEKLFF. Using reference TRBV7-9 and TRBJ1-4 for the parts outside the CDR3, the full variable domain is DTGVSQNPRHKITKRGQNVTFRCDPISEHNRLYWYRQTLGQGPEFLTYFQNEAQLEKSRLLSDRFSAERPKGSFSTLEIQRTEQGDSAMYLCASSGGRDEKLFFGSGTQLSVL.

The gene calls are TRBV30 and TRBJ2-1; no clear D. Trimming removed 0 bases from V and 4 bases from J, with 7 bases in between. The CDR3 loop spans 13 amino acids. The germline V gene encodes CDR1 GTSNPN and CDR2 SVGIG (reference sequence). CDR3 bases: TGTGCCTGGAGTGTGGTACAGTACAATGAGCAGTTCTTC. It is translated as CAWSVVQYNEQFF.

A remark on this clone: Other DNA sequences from this sample encode an identical CDR3 as well. J is TRBJ2-7 and V is TRBV6-1; 10 bases agree with TRBD2. V shed 2 bases, J shed 1 base, and the junction held 2 bases outside the gene matches. The CDR3 runs to 15 residues. CDR1 is MNHNS, CDR2 SASEGT, per germline. CDR3 in DNA: TGTGCCAGCAGTGAATGGACTAGCGGTTCCTACGAGCAGTACTTC. The encoded protein is CASSEWTSGSYEQYF.

CDR3 DNA sequence: TGTGCCAGCAGGGTGGGACAGGGAGGCTACACCTTC. This encodes CASRVGQGGYTF. This chain uses TRBV2 with TRBJ1-2; TRBD1 agrees at 9 bases. The germline V gene has CDR1 SNHLY and CDR2 FYNNEI. The ends lost 6 bases at V and 8 bases at J; junction bases unmatched: 4. The CDR3 is made up of 12 amino acids.